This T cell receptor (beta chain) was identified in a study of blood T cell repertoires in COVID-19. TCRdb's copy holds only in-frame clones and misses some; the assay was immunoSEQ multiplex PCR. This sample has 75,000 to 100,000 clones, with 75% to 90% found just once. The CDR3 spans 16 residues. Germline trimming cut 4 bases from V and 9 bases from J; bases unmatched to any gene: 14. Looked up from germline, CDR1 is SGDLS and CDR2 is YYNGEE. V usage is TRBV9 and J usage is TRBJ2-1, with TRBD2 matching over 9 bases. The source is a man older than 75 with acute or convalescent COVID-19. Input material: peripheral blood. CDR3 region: CASSKAQGAGGGEQFF. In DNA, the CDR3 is TGTGCCAGCAGCAAGGCACAGGGCGCGGGAGGGGGTGAGCAGTTCTTC.